A selection of T cell receptor beta chains follows, all from one sample in a study of T cells in tuberculosis. The repertoire was sequenced with immunoSEQ multiplex PCR; TCRdb's copy has only in-frame clones and lacks some. This sample has around 30,000 clones, with about 83% found just once. Material: PBMCs, obtained at tuberculosis diagnosis. All receptors come from an adult with tuberculosis. Both conserved end residues are part of each CDR3. D genes are given only for firm matches. Some rows have no size entry. The others give once, few or many, or a class for an expanded clone.

J,size,V,D,length,CDR3,DNA
TRBJ2-2,few,TRBV27,-,13,CASTQWNTGELFF,TGTGCCAGCACCCAATGGAACACCGGGGAGCTGTTTTTT
TRBJ1-1,-,TRBV5-1,TRBD1,12,CASRPGQGEAFF,TGCGCCAGCAGACCGGGACAGGGTGAAGCTTTCTTT
TRBJ1-1,-,TRBV5-1,-,15,CASSLAGTRNTEAFF,TGCGCCAGCAGCTTGGCAGGGACAAGGAACACTGAAGCTTTCTTT
TRBJ1-5,-,TRBV2,-,16,CASSELGGQFNQPQHF,TGTGCCAGCAGTGAATTAGGTGGACAATTCAATCAGCCCCAGCATTTT
TRBJ2-7,-,TRBV27,TRBD1,14,CASRRTGITYEQYF,TGTGCCAGCAGAAGGACAGGGATCACCTACGAGCAGTACTTC
TRBJ1-2,-,TRBV5-6,-,17,CASSLAVQGLSGYGYTF,TGTGCCAGCAGCTTGGCCGTACAGGGATTGTCGGGCTATGGCTACACCTTC
TRBJ1-1,-,TRBV9,TRBD1,16,CASSGTGGDWDTEAFF,TGTGCCAGCAGTGGGACAGGGGGCGATTGGGACACTGAAGCTTTCTTT
TRBJ1-6,-,TRBV5-1,TRBD1,14,CASRGQGDNSPLHF,TGCGCCAGCAGGGGACAGGGGGATAATTCACCCCTCCACTTT
TRBJ2-1,-,TRBV27,-,17,CASSLSEDWPLYNEQFF,TGTGCCAGCAGTTTATCGGAGGACTGGCCTTTATACAATGAGCAGTTCTTC
TRBJ1-2,once,TRBV27,TRBD1,14,CASRGTGANYGYTF,TGTGCCAGCAGGGGGACAGGAGCTAACTATGGCTACACCTTC
TRBJ1-6,-,TRBV11-3,-,13,CASSLMEGSPLHF,TGTGCCAGCAGCTTGATGGAGGGATCACCCCTCCACTTT
TRBJ2-5,-,TRBV2,-,11,CASGGRETQYF,TGTGCCAGCGGAGGGCGGGAGACCCAGTACTTC
TRBJ2-7,-,TRBV2,-,14,CASTGPPRVGEQYF,TGTGCCAGCACTGGGCCCCCGCGGGTGGGGGAGCAGTACTTC
TRBJ2-1,-,TRBV9,TRBD2,15,CASSVGTSGRGEQFF,TGTGCCAGCAGCGTCGGGACTAGCGGGAGGGGTGAGCAGTTCTTC
TRBJ2-4,-,TRBV19,-,14,CASSLQVGASIQYF,TGTGCCAGTAGCCTACAGGTAGGGGCAAGCATTCAGTACTTC
TRBJ2-3,-,TRBV5-6,-,12,CASSPQVDTQYF,TGTGCCAGCAGCCCCCAGGTGGATACGCAGTATTTT
TRBJ2-7,once,TRBV9,-,13,CASSVESGGEQYF,TGTGCCAGCAGCGTAGAATCGGGCGGGGAGCAGTACTTC
TRBJ2-3,few,TRBV10-1,TRBD2,16,CASIIGTSGRGDTQYF,TGCGCCAGCATAATCGGGACTAGCGGGAGGGGAGATACGCAGTATTTT